This entry describes one T cell receptor beta chain. This record comes from a study of blood T cell repertoires in COVID-19. Study-level background: The United States, Italy and Spain supplied acute and convalescent COVID-19 samples. PBMCs, B-cell-depleted T cells, or T cells were the source of the cDNA or gDNA that made up the material.

Per the original data handling: The authors estimated nucleated cell counts from reference gene primer amplification. Sequencing was performed with immunoSEQ multiplex PCR; in TCRdb, only in-frame clones are kept and a portion is missing. V, J and clone size were drawn from that table, and D and trimming were deduced from the DNA. This table has roughly 180,000 clones, under 90% appearing once. The V and J ends lost 0 bases and 2 bases respectively, with 15 bases between them. The CDR3 covers 16 residues. Germline CDR1 and CDR2: SGHNT and YYREEE (reference sequence). What was sequenced was peripheral blood. The chain employs TRBV5-4 and TRBJ2-7, with a weak D call TRBD2 (6 bases). The receptor comes from a human donor in a cohort sampled during active COVID-19. The CDR3 loop is CASSLDIGTSTYEQYF. CDR3 DNA: TGTGCCAGCAGCTTGGACATCGGGACTTCGACCTACGAGCAGTACTTC. The whole variable domain, remainder taken from reference TRBV5-4 and TRBJ2-7, is ETGVTQSPTHLIKTRGQQVTLRCSSQSGHNTVSWYQQALGQGPQFIFQYYREEENGRGNFPPRFSGLQFPNYSSELNVNALELDDSALYLCASSLDIGTSTYEQYFGPGTRLTVT.